The 32 T cell receptor beta chains reported below all come from one sample, sequenced in a study of Ad26.COV2.S vaccination and SARS-CoV-2 variants. Sequencing was performed with immunoSEQ multiplex PCR; in TCRdb, only in-frame clones are kept and a portion is missing. Counted here are hundreds of thousands of clones, about 90% occurring once; the ten biggest clones make up around 1.8%. Treatment in this sample: over 15 received Ad26.COV2.S at low or high dose, single or two shots; 5 received placebo; per-sample allocation not given. Vaccine and placebo recipients were sampled on day 63 after the first injection. This material consisted of peripheral blood, taken in a trial of Ad26.COV2.S vaccine versus placebo. These receptors all stem from a person aged 18 to 59 who received the Ad26.COV2.S COVID-19 vaccine or a placebo.

The rearrangement links TRBV28 to TRBJ1-2, with TRBD1 identical over 7 bases. J gave up 1 base and V 2 bases, and 22 bases lay outside the gene matches. Germline values: CDR1 MDHEN, CDR2 SYDVKM. The CDR3 loop spans 21 amino acids. For the CDR3, the DNA is TGTGCCAGCAGTTTAATTCTCGGGGTCTCGGTACCGGGACAGTTTAACTATGGCTACACCTTC. As protein: CASSLILGVSVPGQFNYGYTF.

The genes are TRBV4-3 and TRBJ2-7; D might be TRBD2 (5 bases). The CDR3 is 15 amino acids. V lost 0 bases and J 0 bases, leaving 9 bases between the germline ends. The V gene's germline CDR1 is LGHNA and CDR2 YSLEER. CDR3 loop: CASSQDGSYSYEQYF. CDR3 DNA sequence: TGCGCCAGCAGCCAAGATGGGAGCTACTCCTACGAGCAGTACTTC.

The rearrangement links TRBV10-2 to TRBJ1-5; 8 bases agree with TRBD1. CDR1 WSHSY and CDR2 SAAADI come from the germline V gene. With V trimmed by 6 bases and J by 7 bases, 8 bases remained unmatched. The CDR3 is 14 amino acids. The CDR3 is CASRPGQVRQPQHF. The DNA of the CDR3 is TGCGCCAGCAGACCGGGACAGGTTCGACAGCCCCAGCATTTT.

The count of this clone is one. This chain connects TRBV28 to TRBJ2-5, with 8 bases fitting TRBD2. CDR1 is MDHEN and CDR2 is SYDVKM in the germline V gene. The CDR3 totals 16 residues. J was trimmed by 5 bases and V by 5 bases; bases with no gene match: 13. The CDR3 sequence is CASSPSKRGLTETQYF. DNA for the CDR3: TGTGCCAGCAGTCCCTCCAAGCGGGGGTTGACGGAGACCCAGTACTTC.

Only one count was recorded for this clone. Different DNA sequences within this sample yield the same CDR3. The V gene is TRBV5-4, the J gene TRBJ2-5; D assignment may be TRBD1 or TRBD2 (5 bases each). There are 14 residues in the CDR3. The V gene lost 4 bases and the J gene lost 5 bases, with 15 bases spanning the gap. Germline CDR1 SGHNT, CDR2 YYREEE (reference sequence). CDR3 protein: CASSPGPARETQYF. The CDR3 DNA reads TGTGCCAGCAGCCCGGGACCCGCACGGGAGACCCAGTACTTC.

The chain combines TRBV9 with TRBJ2-7; D assignment may be TRBD1 or TRBD2 (6 bases each). V gave up 3 bases and J gave up 2 bases, with 9 bases separating them. Germline V lookup: CDR1 SGDLS, CDR2 YYNGEE. There are 13 residues in the CDR3. The CDR3 reads CASSERGPYEQYF. CDR3 bases: TGTGCCAGCAGCGAACGGGGGCCCTACGAGCAGTACTTC.

The sample holds one count of this clone. The V call is TRBV9, the J call TRBJ2-5; D is unresolved. The CDR3 has 15 residues. Looked up from germline, CDR1 is SGDLS and CDR2 is YYNGEE. The V and J ends lost 3 bases and 0 bases respectively, with 12 bases between them. CDR3 nucleotide sequence: TGTGCCAGCAGCGACCGGGCTGGTTACCAAGAGACCCAGTACTTC. Its translation is CASSDRAGYQETQYF.

This chain uses TRBV5-6 with TRBJ2-7, with 8 bases fitting TRBD1. The CDR3 spans 16 residues. CDR1 is SGHDT, CDR2 YYEEEE, per germline. The J segment lost 1 base and the V segment lost 1 base, leaving 7 bases of the junction unmatched. The chain's CDR3 is CASSLFPGGLSYEQYF. The DNA of the CDR3 is TGTGCCAGCAGCTTGTTTCCAGGGGGCCTATCCTACGAGCAGTACTTC.

This chain's CDR3 is CASSGRTYNEKLFF. The CDR3 coding sequence is TGTGCCAGCAGCGGAAGGACCTATAATGAAAAACTGTTTTTT. This chain links TRBV7-9 with TRBJ1-4; D is unclear. Trimming removed 5 bases at V and 4 bases at J, with 11 bases between. The CDR3 extends over 14 amino acids. Germline lookup yields CDR1 SEHNR and CDR2 FQNEAQ (reference sequence).

The V and J genes are TRBV15 and TRBJ2-3, with TRBD1 matching over 8 bases. Germline V lookup: CDR1 LNHNV, CDR2 YYDKDF (reference sequence). V was pared by 3 bases and J by 4 bases, with 9 bases of the junction left unmatched. This CDR3 region has 16 residues. The CDR3, as DNA: TGTGCCACCAGCAGTAACAGGGGGAAGGGTGCAGATACGCAGTATTTT. This sequence encodes CATSSNRGKGADTQYF.

The chain couples TRBV5-6 to TRBJ2-1, with D possibly TRBD1 on 5 matching bases. V was cut by 0 bases and J by 3 bases, with 13 bases left in between. CDR1 is SGHDT and CDR2 is YYEEEE in the germline V gene. The CDR3 contains 16 residues. The CDR3 spells CASSLDRGLSYNEQFF. The CDR3 DNA reads TGTGCCAGCAGCTTGGATAGGGGTCTGAGCTACAATGAGCAGTTCTTC.

The sample holds a few counts of this clone. The rearrangement links TRBV9 to TRBJ1-6, with TRBD1 as a possible D gene (5 bases). The V and J ends lost 6 bases and 8 bases respectively, with 18 bases between them. The CDR3 is made up of 15 amino acids. Germline CDR1 reads SGDLS; CDR2 reads YYNGEE. The CDR3 DNA reads TGTGCCAGCAACTTAGGGGAAAGGGAGGATTCACCCCTCCACTTT. Translated: CASNLGEREDSPLHF.

This clone was observed a single time. The CDR3 spells CASGGTQPQHF. The DNA of the CDR3 is TGTGCCAGCGGAGGCACCCAGCCCCAGCATTTT. The chain joins TRBV27 to TRBJ1-5; D not certain. The germline V gene encodes CDR1 MNHEY and CDR2 SMNVEV (reference sequence). Trimming took 8 bases from V and 7 from J, leaving 9 bases between them. The CDR3 runs 11 residues.

The chain links TRBV5-4 to TRBJ2-2; D possibly corresponds to TRBD2 (6 bases). The CDR3 covers 15 residues. V was shortened by 10 bases and J by 1 base, with 17 bases between the two germline ends. The V gene's germline CDR1 is SGHNT and CDR2 YYREEE (reference sequence). CDR3 amino acids: CAFPRTGGNTGELFF. CDR3 nucleotides: TGTGCCTTCCCCCGGACCGGGGGGAACACCGGGGAGCTGTTTTTT.

This sequence joins TRBV11-2 and TRBJ2-1; no reliable D call. The ends were cut back, 5 bases at V and 6 bases at J, with 11 bases in the middle. Germline V gene data show CDR1 as SGHAT and CDR2 as FQNNGV. The CDR3 runs to 13 residues. CDR3 region: CASSPEVFNEQFF. The CDR3 nucleotides read TGTGCCAGCAGCCCAGAGGTATTCAATGAGCAGTTCTTC.

The V and J genes are TRBV14 and TRBJ1-4; D is uncertain. The CDR3 covers 13 residues. Germline CDR1 and CDR2: SGHDN and FVKESK. Trimming took off 0 bases at V and 6 bases at J, with 5 bases between the two ends. CDR3 residues: CASSQERDEKLFF. CDR3 sequence (DNA): TGTGCCAGCAGCCAAGAGAGGGATGAAAAACTGTTTTTT.

This chain joins TRBV19 and TRBJ2-5; TRBD1 matches at 12 bases. CDR1 LNHDA and CDR2 SQIVND come from the germline V gene (reference sequence). The CDR3 loop spans 15 amino acids. V gave up 5 bases and J gave up 4 bases; unmatched junction bases: 5. The CDR3 protein is CASSPGTGGRETQYF. CDR3 coding DNA: TGTGCCAGTAGTCCCGGGACAGGGGGCAGAGAGACCCAGTACTTC.

The chain carries TRBV2 and TRBJ2-5; D remains unclear. This CDR3 spans 14 amino acids. Trimming removed 4 bases from V and 3 bases from J, with 12 bases in between. Germline V CDR1 and CDR2: SNHLY, FYNNEI. DNA of the CDR3: TGTGCCAGCAGTGTAGCCTGGGGTGAAGAGACCCAGTACTTC. This translates into CASSVAWGEETQYF.

This clone was seen once. The chain joins TRBV6-2 or TRBV6-3 to TRBJ2-7, with D unclear. The CDR3 spans 13 residues. Trimming removed 2 bases from V and 2 bases from J, with 7 bases in between. The germline V gene has CDR1 MNHEY and CDR2 SVGEGT. The CDR3 sequence: CASSYHIAYEQYF. In DNA, the CDR3 is TGTGCCAGCAGTTACCACATAGCCTACGAGCAGTACTTC.

V gene TRBV4-1 combines with J gene TRBJ2-3, with a tentative D call TRBD2 (7 bases). V gave up 0 bases and J gave up 2 bases, with 12 bases separating them. Germline V gene sequence: CDR1 MGHRA, CDR2 YSYEKL. The CDR3 is 16 amino acids. The DNA for the CDR3 is TGCGCCAGCAGCCAAGATCTAGGGGGGGCCACAGATACGCAGTATTTT. Translated: CASSQDLGGATDTQYF.

DNA of the CDR3: TGTGCCAGCAGGTCACTTAAGGGGGCCACTGAAGCTTTCTTT. Its translation: CASRSLKGATEAFF. This chain links TRBV5-5 with TRBJ1-1; 7 positions agree with TRBD1. CDR1 is SGHKS, CDR2 YYEKEE, per germline (reference sequence). The CDR3 loop spans 14 amino acids. V shed 5 bases and J 4 bases; nucleotides not matched to a gene: 8.

The chain combines TRBV18 with TRBJ2-2; 8 positions agree with TRBD1. CDR3 length equals 15 residues. CDR1 is KGHSH, CDR2 LQKENI, per germline. V dropped 8 bases and J dropped 5; count of bases not matched to a gene: 10. The CDR3 region has the DNA TGTGCCAGCATCGGACAGGGAGGCGGAACCGGGGAGCTGTTTTTT. Its translation is CASIGQGGGTGELFF. Based on the CDR3 plus reference TRBV18 and TRBJ2-2, the full variable domain is NAGVMQNPRHLVRRRGQEARLRCSPMKGHSHVYWYRQLPEEGLKFMVYLQKENIIDESGMPKERFSAEFPKEGPSILRIQQVVRGDSAAYFCASIGQGGGTGELFFGEGSRLTVL.

The chain links TRBV11-2 to TRBJ2-3; 11 bases align to TRBD1. The CDR3 has 16 residues. The V and J ends lost 3 bases and 4 bases, in that order; junction bases with no gene match: 6. Germline V gives CDR1 SGHAT, CDR2 FQNNGV. The CDR3 reads CASSFFRDRGSDTQYF. CDR3 sequence (DNA): TGTGCCAGCAGCTTCTTCCGGGACAGGGGGTCAGATACGCAGTATTTT.

The V and J genes are TRBV6-4 and TRBJ1-1; D unclear. Looked up from germline, CDR1 is MRHNA and CDR2 is SNTAGT. The V and J ends lost 4 bases and 0 bases respectively, with 6 bases between them. The CDR3 covers 13 residues. The CDR3 sequence is CASSGELNTEAFF. The CDR3 nucleotides are TGTGCCAGCAGTGGGGAGCTGAACACTGAAGCTTTCTTT.

This chain joins TRBV7-2 and TRBJ2-3; 9 nucleotides align to TRBD1. Trimming removed 2 bases from V and 3 bases from J; junction bases left unmatched: 6. CDR1 and CDR2 from the germline V gene are SGHTA and FQGNSA. The CDR3 length is 16 residues. CDR3 nucleotide sequence: TGTGCCAGCAGCTTAACCTCCGGGACAGGGACAGATACGCAGTATTTT. Amino acids: CASSLTSGTGTDTQYF.

CDR3 amino acids: CASSLNGGGLDGYTF. The CDR3 DNA reads as TGTGCCAGCAGCTTAAACGGTGGGGGGTTGGATGGCTACACCTTC. The J gene is TRBJ1-2, the V gene TRBV7-9, with D perhaps matching TRBD1 (5 bases). CDR1 and CDR2 (germline): SEHNR, FQNEAQ (reference sequence). The CDR3 consists of 15 residues. Trimming removed 2 bases from V and 6 bases from J, with 16 bases in between.

The chain employs TRBV29-1 and TRBJ2-1; 8 bases are a match to TRBD1. Unmatched junction bases numbered 11, after V lost 7 bases and J lost 0 bases. The CDR3 has 16 residues. CDR1 and CDR2 from the germline V gene are SQVTM and ANQGSEA. The chain's CDR3 is CSGDRGSSSSYNEQFF. The CDR3 bases are TGCAGCGGCGACAGGGGAAGCTCCAGCTCCTACAATGAGCAGTTCTTC.

This clone appeared a single time. The gene calls are TRBV11-3 and TRBJ2-2; possibly TRBD1 for D (5 bases). The CDR3 runs to 15 residues. With 1 base removed from V and 6 bases from J, the gap between germline ends came to 12 bases. Germline loops: CDR1 SGHNT, CDR2 YENEEA. CDR3 DNA sequence: TGTGCCAGCAGCTTAGGAACAGGAAGTCCCGGGGAGCTGTTTTTT. Translating gives CASSLGTGSPGELFF. The whole variable domain, filled in from reference TRBV11-3 and TRBJ2-2, reads EAGVVQSPRYKIIEKKQPVAFWCNPISGHNTLYWYLQNLGQGPELLIRYENEEAVDDSQLPKDRFSAERLKGVDSTLKIQPAELGDSAVYLCASSLGTGSPGELFFGEGSRLTVL.

This sequence joins TRBV7-9 and TRBJ1-2; 7 positions match TRBD1. The V gene's germline CDR1 is SEHNR and CDR2 FQNEAQ (reference sequence). The CDR3 has 15 residues. Trimming took 5 bases from V and 3 from J; bases not matched to a gene: 9. As DNA, the CDR3 is TGTGCCAGCAGCGACACGGGACAGAATTACTATGGCTACACCTTC. Protein sequence: CASSDTGQNYYGYTF.

The chain is built from TRBV2 and TRBJ1-2; no firm D call. The germline V gene encodes CDR1 SNHLY and CDR2 FYNNEI. The CDR3 is 14 amino acids. Trimming cost V 6 bases and J 7 bases, with 18 bases left between them. Here the CDR3 reads CASSGVMETAGYTF. The CDR3 nucleotides read TGTGCCAGCAGCGGAGTGATGGAAACCGCTGGCTACACCTTC.

The chain couples TRBV19 to TRBJ2-1, with 11 bases identical to TRBD2. The V and J ends lost 5 bases and 7 bases, in that order; junction bases with no gene match: 10. Germline V CDR1 and CDR2: LNHDA, SQIVND (reference sequence). The CDR3 runs to 16 residues. The CDR3 protein is CASSPHSGGAWNEQFF. DNA of the CDR3: TGTGCCAGTAGTCCTCATAGCGGGGGGGCATGGAATGAGCAGTTCTTC.

The rearrangement joins TRBV6-5 to TRBJ1-1; 10 bases are a match to TRBD1. The germline CDR1 and CDR2 sequences are MNHEY and SVGAGI. The V segment lost 6 bases and the J segment 11 bases; nucleotides outside the gene matches: 9. This CDR3 region has 13 residues. The CDR3: CASRAGTGAGAFF. In DNA form, the CDR3 reads TGTGCCAGCAGAGCCGGGACAGGGGCAGGGGCTTTCTTT.